The 26 T cell receptor beta chains reported below all come from one sample, sequenced in a study of T cells in Graves' hyperthyroidism and ophthalmopathy. RNA transcripts served as the template for amplifying TCR beta CDR3 regions. When the TCR CDR3 underwent first-round RT-PCR, the HTBI primer set was used. TCRdb analysed the multiplex PCR reads with MiXCR anew, one entry per CDR3 protein. This repertoire shows about 560,000 distinct CDR3 sequences, approximately 14% found once; its top ten account for about 7%. The sequenced material came from blood. The receptors originated from a woman aged 25 to 45 with Graves' hyperthyroidism.

This clonotype was seen a handful of times. This chain uses TRBV10-2 with TRBJ2-6; 8 nucleotides match TRBD2. The germline gives CDR1 WSHSY, CDR2 SAAADI. This CDR3 contains 17 residues. Trimming removed 5 bases from V and 4 bases from J; junction bases left unmatched: 10. The DNA for the CDR3 is TGCGCCAGCAGTACCGGGGGGGAGCTGGCCGGGGCCAACGTCCTGACTTTC. Its translation: CASSTGGELAGANVLTF.

In this sample, this clonotype turned up many times. The chain joins TRBV30 to TRBJ1-2, with D tentatively TRBD1 (5 bases). The CDR3 sequence is 13 residues long. The V end was cut by 3 bases, the J end by 8 bases, with 16 bases between. Germline V gene sequence: CDR1 GTSNPN, CDR2 SVGIG (reference sequence). The CDR3 DNA follows: TGTGCCTGGAGAGGCGGGACCCCCTACGGCTACACCTTC. Translated: CAWRGGTPYGYTF.

This clonotype was seen ten or more times. The chain has TRBV7-2 and TRBJ2-2, with D perhaps matching TRBD1 (5 bases). From germline, CDR1 is SGHTA and CDR2 FQGNSA. The CDR3 totals 13 residues. Deletions cut 8 bases from V and 9 bases from J, with 16 bases between. CDR3 amino acids: CASCQGPDRELFF. In nucleotides, the CDR3 is TGTGCCAGCTGCCAGGGTCCCGATAGGGAGCTGTTTTTT.

In its sample, this clonotype was seen many times. This chain links TRBV7-9 with TRBJ1-6; D perhaps matches TRBD1 (6 bases). The V end was cut by 2 bases, the J end by 7 bases, with 12 bases between. Looked up from germline, CDR1 is SEHNR and CDR2 is FQNEAQ (reference sequence). The CDR3 has 15 residues. The CDR3: CASSLPTGNNSPLHF. In DNA form, the CDR3 reads TGTGCCAGCAGCTTACCTACAGGGAACAATTCACCCCTCCACTTT.

The CDR3 DNA sequence: TGTGCCAGCAGCCTATACCCGGAGAAAAACGAGCAGTACTTC. Its protein is CASSLYPEKNEQYF. The V call is TRBV7-9, the J call TRBJ2-7, with D unclear. The CDR3 extends over 14 amino acids. V was cut by 5 bases and J by 5 bases, with 16 bases left in between. Germline-derived CDR1 and CDR2 are SEHNR and FQNEAQ (reference sequence). The full variable domain, with the rest looked up from reference TRBV7-9 and TRBJ2-7, is DTGVSQNPRHKITKRGQNVTFRCDPISEHNRLYWYRQTLGQGPEFLTYFQNEAQLEKSRLLSDRFSAERPKGSFSTLEIQRTEQGDSAMYLCASSLYPEKNEQYFGPGTRLTVT.

This clonotype has at least ten counts. In nucleotides, the CDR3 is TGTGCCAGCAGCATCACTAATACCTACGAGCAGTACTTC. Translation gives CASSITNTYEQYF. The chain employs TRBV27 and TRBJ2-7; D unclear. The ends were cut back, 6 bases at V and 2 bases at J, with 11 bases in the middle. CDR3 length: 13 residues. The V gene's germline CDR1 is MNHEY and CDR2 SMNVEV (reference sequence).

This clonotype was seen at least ten times. The chain uses TRBV6-1 and TRBJ1-1; D not resolved. The CDR3 has 18 amino acids. Germline CDR1 is MNHNS and CDR2 is SASEGT. V dropped 5 bases and J dropped 0 bases, with 22 bases sitting between them. CDR3 protein: CASSFQPFLGSMNTEAFF. CDR3 bases: TGTGCCAGCAGTTTCCAACCCTTTCTTGGGAGCATGAACACTGAAGCTTTCTTT.

This clonotype has ten or more counts. The V call is TRBV5-1, the J call TRBJ2-7; D possibly corresponds to TRBD2 (5 bases). Deletions cut 6 bases from V and 0 bases from J, with 7 bases between. CDR3 length: 12 amino acids. The germline V gene has CDR1 SGHRS and CDR2 YFSETQ. Here the CDR3 reads CASKGDSYEQYF. The CDR3, as DNA: TGCGCCAGCAAGGGAGACTCCTACGAGCAGTACTTC.

The genes are TRBV18 and TRBJ1-2; D gene ambiguous. Trimming took off 3 bases at V and 3 bases at J, with 14 bases between the two ends. The CDR3 sequence is 15 residues long. Germline loops: CDR1 KGHSH, CDR2 LQKENI. CDR3 sequence (DNA): TGTGCCAGCTCACCTTGGGCCGGAGATGACTATGGCTACACCTTC. This gives the protein CASSPWAGDDYGYTF. Supplemented by reference TRBV18 and TRBJ1-2, the full variable domain reads NAGVMQNPRHLVRRRGQEARLRCSPMKGHSHVYWYRQLPEEGLKFMVYLQKENIIDESGMPKERFSAEFPKEGPSILRIQQVVRGDSAAYFCASSPWAGDDYGYTFGSGTRLTVV.

This clonotype turned up a few times. One base away lies a much larger clone, so this may be a sequencing read error. J is TRBJ2-3 and V is TRBV12-3 or TRBV12-4; TRBD2 aligns across 9 bases. V lost 6 bases to trimming and J lost 2 bases; unmatched junction nucleotides: 18. This CDR3 has 19 amino acids. The DNA of the CDR3 is TGTGCCAGCAGCCCACCTGGTAGCGGGAGTTTAAGGGTCACAGATACGCAGTATTTT. It encodes CASSPPGSGSLRVTDTQYF.

This chain uses TRBV19 with TRBJ1-4; D remains ambiguous. CDR1 is LNHDA, CDR2 SQIVND, per germline (reference sequence). The V gene lost 3 bases and the J gene lost 0 bases, with 14 bases spanning the gap. There are 17 residues in the CDR3. CDR3 region: CASSIGRSPATNEKLFF. The CDR3 coding sequence is TGTGCCAGTAGTATTGGCCGAAGCCCTGCAACTAATGAAAAACTGTTTTTT.

This chain uses TRBV5-6 with TRBJ2-7; perhaps TRBD1 as D (6 bases). V was shortened by 5 bases and J by 3 bases, with 12 bases between the two germline ends. CDR1 SGHDT and CDR2 YYEEEE come from the germline V gene. This CDR3 has 13 residues. The CDR3 DNA reads as TGTGCCAGCAGTTCAACAGGGCACTACGAGCAGTACTTC. It yields the protein CASSSTGHYEQYF.

With regard to this clonotype: At one end, the junction sequence differs from germline, possibly due to a read error. This chain joins TRBV6-2 or TRBV6-3 and TRBJ2-1; D perhaps matches TRBD2 (5 bases). The CDR3 has 15 residues. The germline V gene has CDR1 MNHEY and CDR2 SVGEGT. The CDR3 region has the DNA TGTGCCGGCAGTGAAGAGGTCGCTAGCATTTATGAGCAGTTCTTC. Residues: CAGSEEVASIYEQFF.

The table lists this clonotype with many counts. The genes are TRBV7-9 and TRBJ2-7, with D unclear. The germline gives CDR1 SEHNR, CDR2 FQNEAQ (reference sequence). With 3 bases removed from V and 2 bases from J, the gap between germline ends came to 11 bases. The CDR3 runs 14 residues. The CDR3 spells CASSFLRDAYEQYF. The CDR3 DNA is TGTGCCAGCAGCTTCCTCCGAGATGCCTACGAGCAGTACTTC.

The table lists this clonotype with many counts. V gene TRBV30 combines with J gene TRBJ2-1; D gene uncertain. This CDR3 comprises 11 residues. V gave up 4 bases and J gave up 6 bases, with 7 bases separating them. Germline CDR1 is GTSNPN and CDR2 is SVGIG (reference sequence). CDR3 nucleotide sequence: TGTGCCTGGATGCTGGCCAATGAGCAGTTCTTC. This codes for CAWMLANEQFF.

This clonotype was observed a handful of times. The V call is TRBV9, the J call TRBJ2-3; D not certain. Trimming removed 0 bases at V and 2 bases at J, with 7 bases between. Looked up from germline, CDR1 is SGDLS and CDR2 is YYNGEE. The CDR3 runs 14 residues. The CDR3 loop is CASSVATTTDTQYF. In DNA form, the CDR3 reads TGTGCCAGCAGCGTAGCGACCACCACAGATACGCAGTATTTT.

This clonotype was found a few times. The chain couples TRBV6-2 or TRBV6-3 to TRBJ2-7; TRBD1 aligns across 9 bases. This CDR3 is 14 amino acids long. From germline, CDR1 is MNHEY and CDR2 SVGEGT. Trimming took 7 bases from V and 5 from J; bases not matched to a gene: 9. CDR3 DNA: TGTGCCAGCAAAGATCCCGGGACAGGGAACGAGCAGTACTTC. Its protein is CASKDPGTGNEQYF.

This clonotype has a count of ten or more. This sequence joins TRBV30 and TRBJ1-5, with D perhaps matching TRBD1 (5 bases). The V end lost 0 bases, the J end lost 3 bases, and 12 bases lay between the germline ends. The germline gives CDR1 GTSNPN, CDR2 SVGIG (reference sequence). This CDR3 is built from 15 residues. In DNA form, the CDR3 reads TGTGCCTGGAGTGTAGGGGCAGCTTACAATCAGCCCCAGCATTTT. As protein: CAWSVGAAYNQPQHF.

This clonotype was counted many times. The rearrangement joins TRBV11-2 to TRBJ2-1; D is unresolved. The V end was cut by 5 bases, the J end by 3 bases, with 14 bases between. The CDR3 is 15 amino acids. CDR1 is SGHAT and CDR2 is FQNNGV in the germline V gene. The CDR3 region is CASSPGSELYNEQFF. The CDR3 DNA sequence: TGTGCCAGCAGCCCCGGGTCAGAGCTCTACAATGAGCAGTTCTTC.

The chain employs TRBV6-1 and TRBJ2-2; 7 nucleotides line up with TRBD1. The V and J ends lost 6 bases and 5 bases, in that order; junction bases with no gene match: 9. Per germline, CDR1 MNHNS and CDR2 SASEGT. There are 15 residues in the CDR3. CDR3 nucleotides: TGTGCCAGCAGGCGGACCGGGACAGAGACCGGGGAGCTGTTTTTT. It specifies CASRRTGTETGELFF.

This clonotype was found many times. V gene TRBV7-2 combines with J gene TRBJ2-5, with a tentative D call TRBD2 (5 bases). Trimming took off 5 bases at V and 0 bases at J, with 7 bases between the two ends. CDR3 length: 13 residues. In germline, CDR1 is SGHTA, CDR2 FQGNSA. CDR3 amino acids: CASSRGHQETQYF. The DNA of the CDR3 is TGTGCCAGCAGCCGCGGGCACCAAGAGACCCAGTACTTC.

This clonotype occurred a few times. The genes are TRBV5-1 and TRBJ1-2; D unresolved. The CDR3 spans 16 residues. Germline V lookup: CDR1 SGHRS, CDR2 YFSETQ. V lost 4 bases, J lost 8 bases, and 24 bases lay in between. CDR3 sequence: CASSVKVLGGENGYTF. CDR3 sequence (DNA): TGCGCCAGCAGCGTAAAGGTCCTGGGAGGAGAAAACGGCTACACCTTC.

This rearrangement joins TRBV5-1 to TRBJ2-3, with TRBD1 matching over 8 bases. The CDR3 has 14 residues. Germline CDR1 and CDR2: SGHRS and YFSETQ. V dropped 4 bases and J dropped 6; count of bases not matched to a gene: 7. The CDR3 loop is CASSHGQGLDTQYF. The CDR3 DNA is TGCGCCAGCAGCCATGGACAGGGCTTGGATACGCAGTATTTT.

This clonotype was seen only a few times. This sequence joins TRBV25-1 and TRBJ2-1; 11 nucleotides agree with TRBD2. J gave up 9 bases and V 4 bases, and 14 bases lay outside the gene matches. CDR1 is MGHDK, CDR2 SYGVNS, per germline. The CDR3 covers 17 residues. The CDR3 here is CASSGTGTSGIAGEQFF. The CDR3 DNA reads TGTGCCAGCAGTGGAACCGGGACTAGCGGAATTGCGGGTGAGCAGTTCTTC.

In this sample, this clonotype turned up many times. The J gene is TRBJ2-1, the V gene TRBV27, with 12 bases matching TRBD2. The CDR3 covers 20 residues. Germline V gene data show CDR1 as MNHEY and CDR2 as SMNVEV (reference sequence). V was pared by 5 bases and J by 0 bases, with 14 bases of the junction left unmatched. Here the CDR3 DNA reads TGTGCCAGCAGTCCAACCCCCCCAGGACTAGCGGGAAGCTCCTACAATGAGCAGTTCTTC. Encoded protein: CASSPTPPGLAGSSYNEQFF.

The CDR3 DNA reads as TGTGCCAGCAGCTCGCCCCAGGTCTGGCAGGGGCCCTCCTACGAGCAGTACTTC. Encoded protein: CASSSPQVWQGPSYEQYF. V usage is TRBV7-9 and J usage is TRBJ2-7, with a tentative D call TRBD1 (6 bases). Trimming took 4 bases from V and 0 from J, leaving 22 bases between them. Germline values: CDR1 SEHNR, CDR2 FQNEAQ (reference sequence). This CDR3 spans 18 amino acids.